Following are 7 T cell receptor beta chains from one sample sequenced in a study of T-cell memory formation after mild COVID-19. TCRdb processed the 5' RACE reads anew with MiXCR; each CDR3 protein has one entry. The profile covers tens of thousands of distinct CDR3 sequences, with approximately 7% appearing a single time and approximately 1.3% taken by the ten largest. Sequencing was performed on PBMCs or a T cell subset sorted from them (not recorded which). These receptors were obtained from a man younger than 35 who had mild COVID-19 (a few samples of this study predate the infection). Cell type and time point are not known.

This chain connects TRBV18 to TRBJ2-7; 10 bases are shared with TRBD2. Looked up from germline, CDR1 is KGHSH and CDR2 is LQKENI. After removal of 6 bases from V and 3 bases from J, the junction contained 8 bases not matched to a gene. The CDR3 contains 15 residues. CDR3 loop: CASSPGLATDYEQYF. The CDR3 coding sequence is TGTGCCAGCTCGCCGGGACTAGCGACCGACTACGAGCAGTACTTC.

V usage is TRBV3-1 and J usage is TRBJ2-5; no clear D gene. Deletions cut 1 base from V and 5 bases from J, with 14 bases between. The CDR3 sequence is 15 residues long. CDR1 is LGHDT and CDR2 is YNNKEL in the germline V gene (reference sequence). CDR3 in amino acids: CASSQGEVAVETQYF. In DNA, the CDR3 is TGTGCCAGCAGCCAAGGAGAGGTAGCCGTCGAGACCCAGTACTTC.

This clonotype was seen a handful of times. CDR3 sequence reads: CASSVSLSDTGELFF. The CDR3 DNA reads as TGTGCCAGCAGCGTATCGCTCTCGGACACCGGGGAGCTGTTTTTT. This chain connects TRBV9 to TRBJ2-2, with D hard to call. V lost 1 base to trimming and J lost 3 bases, with 10 bases between them. CDR3 length: 15 amino acids. Germline lookup yields CDR1 SGDLS and CDR2 YYNGEE.

This clonotype was found many times. The chain uses TRBV10-3 and TRBJ1-2; D is unclear. The germline V and J ends were trimmed by 2 bases and 6 bases, with 16 bases remaining between them. The germline CDR1 and CDR2 sequences are ENHRY and SYGVKD. This CDR3 is built from 15 residues. The CDR3 region is CAISEPAGVSDGYTF. The CDR3 DNA sequence: TGTGCCATCAGTGAGCCGGCCGGGGTGTCGGATGGCTACACCTTC.

This clonotype was seen a few times. V and J are TRBV18 and TRBJ2-5; D not certain. Germline CDR1 is KGHSH and CDR2 is LQKENI. The CDR3 is made up of 13 amino acids. With 3 bases removed from V and 2 bases from J, the gap between germline ends came to 7 bases. The CDR3: CASSPDRQETQYF. The CDR3 DNA sequence: TGTGCCAGCTCACCTGACCGGCAAGAGACCCAGTACTTC.

The V call is TRBV20-1, the J call TRBJ2-7; D remains ambiguous. The length of the CDR3 is 13 residues. V lost 3 bases to trimming and J lost 4 bases, with 13 bases between them. Germline loops: CDR1 DFQATT, CDR2 SNEGSKA (reference sequence). The CDR3 here is CSASNPNGYEQYF. The CDR3 coding sequence is TGCAGTGCTAGCAACCCCAATGGGTACGAGCAGTACTTC.

Only a few counts were recorded for this clonotype. The gene calls are TRBV20-1 and TRBJ1-1; no reliable D call. Germline V CDR1 and CDR2: DFQATT, SNEGSKA (reference sequence). V was trimmed by 0 bases and J by 11 bases, leaving 16 bases between them. The CDR3 consists of 13 residues. The CDR3 DNA reads as TGCAGTGCTAGAGATCCGTCCCCCAAGGATGCTTTCTTT. Amino acids: CSARDPSPKDAFF.